Sequencing of this TCR beta chain was carried out in a study of blood T cell repertoires in COVID-19. Some clones are missing from TCRdb's copy, which holds only in-frame ones; the method was immunoSEQ multiplex PCR. This repertoire shows hundreds of thousands of clones, roughly nine tenths found once; its top ten account for 2.5% to 3.5%. Participants were placed into cohorts based on the clinical history they reported. The sequencing sample was made of PBMCs or T cells enriched from blood (not recorded which). The clonotype comes from a woman under 40 who had recovered from COVID-19.

As DNA, the CDR3 is TGTGCCAGCAGCCATTACAGGGAGGGAAACACCATATATTTT. This translates into CASSHYREGNTIYF. The chain combines TRBV7-9 with TRBJ1-3; TRBD1 is a possible D gene (6 bases). Germline CDR1 SEHNR, CDR2 FQNEAQ (reference sequence). V dropped 5 bases and J dropped 4 bases, with 12 bases sitting between them. The CDR3 has 14 residues.